Below are 27 T cell receptor beta chains sequenced from a single sample in a study of breast tumors, draining lymph nodes, adjacent tissues. TCRdb itself ran the multiplex PCR reads through MiXCR, one entry per CDR3 protein. The sample carries tens of thousands of distinct CDR3 sequences, 36% recorded once. The sequenced sample consisted of breast tumor tissue. These receptors originate from a female donor with breast cancer. Some clones in this sample may be carry-over from other donors' samples.

This clonotype has only one observation. The chain employs TRBV20-1 and TRBJ1-2; TRBD1 aligns across 11 bases. The trim removed 6 bases at V and 8 bases at J, leaving 5 bases unmatched. This CDR3 contains 12 residues. Germline V gives CDR1 DFQATT, CDR2 SNEGSKA (reference sequence). The CDR3 DNA reads as TGCAGTGCAGGGGGACAGGGGGTAGGCTACACCTTC. Translating it yields CSAGGQGVGYTF.

This clonotype was picked up many times. DNA for the CDR3: TGCGCCAGCTCTGGGGGACAGAGCTATGGCTACACCTTC. Amino acids: CASSGGQSYGYTF. This chain links TRBV10-1 with TRBJ1-2; 7 positions match TRBD1. J lost 4 bases, V lost 8 bases, and 7 bases had no gene match. This CDR3 comprises 13 residues. Germline V lookup: CDR1 WNHNN, CDR2 SYGVQD (reference sequence).

This clonotype was picked up many times. The chain employs TRBV5-1 and TRBJ1-6; D not certain. Trimming left V 0 bases short and J 10 bases short, with 14 bases between. CDR1 and CDR2 (germline): SGHRS, YFSETQ. The CDR3 length is 15 residues. The CDR3 sequence: CASSLVPDLGSPLHF. The CDR3 coding sequence is TGCGCCAGCAGCTTGGTGCCGGACTTAGGGTCACCCCTCCACTTT. The entire variable domain, with the rest obtained from reference TRBV5-1 and TRBJ1-6, is as follows: KAGVTQTPRYLIKTRGQQVTLSCSPISGHRSVSWYQQTPGQGLQFLFEYFSETQRNKGNFPGRFSGRQFSNSRSEMNVSTLELGDSALYLCASSLVPDLGSPLHFGNGTRLTVT.

For this clonotype: This may be a read error, as it is one base from a much larger clone. J is TRBJ2-7 and V is TRBV11-2; possibly TRBD1 for D (6 bases). Per germline, CDR1 SGHAT and CDR2 FQNNGV. The CDR3 has 15 residues. Trimming removed 3 bases at V and 3 bases at J, with 15 bases between. CDR3 coding DNA: TGTGCCAGCAGCTTGAGATTTGGGGACATCTACGAGCAGTACTTC. It is translated as CASSLRFGDIYEQYF.

This clonotype was counted only a few times. The gene calls are TRBV19 and TRBJ2-7; 8 bases align to TRBD1. V lost 5 bases, J lost 3 bases, and 3 bases stayed unmatched. The CDR3 runs 13 residues. Germline CDR1 LNHDA, CDR2 SQIVND (reference sequence). In DNA, the CDR3 is TGTGCCAGTAGTGGACAGGGCAACTACGAGCAGTACTTC. Its translation is CASSGQGNYEQYF.

As to this clonotype: A clone one base away is much larger, so this may be a read error. V and J are TRBV20-1 and TRBJ2-2; D gene uncertain. V was trimmed by 6 bases and J by 6 bases, leaving 11 bases between them. Looked up from germline, CDR1 is DFQATT and CDR2 is SNEGSKA (reference sequence). This CDR3 is 12 amino acids long. The DNA for the CDR3 is TGCAGTGCCCTTGACCCCCCCGGGGAGCTGTTTTTT. Translated: CSALDPPGELFF.

This clonotype was counted ten times or more. The genes are TRBV29-1 and TRBJ2-1; 10 bases agree with TRBD2. The J segment lost 1 base and the V segment lost 1 base, leaving 1 base of the junction unmatched. This CDR3 contains 15 residues. Germline V gene lookup returns CDR1 SQVTM and CDR2 ANQGSEA. DNA of the CDR3: TGCAGCGTTGAAGCTAGCGGGAGTTCCTACAATGAGCAGTTCTTC. It translates to CSVEASGSSYNEQFF.

V and J are TRBV10-3 and TRBJ2-1; 7 nucleotides agree with TRBD2. J gave up 8 bases and V 0 bases, and 4 bases lay outside the gene matches. The CDR3 loop spans 14 amino acids. Germline V gene lookup returns CDR1 ENHRY and CDR2 SYGVKD. The CDR3, as DNA: TGTGCCATCAGTGAGTCGGGGGGGGTCGATGAGCAGTTCTTC. This translates into CAISESGGVDEQFF.

This clonotype was counted ten times or more. The V gene is TRBV4-2, the J gene TRBJ2-7; D unclear. From germline, CDR1 is LGHNA and CDR2 YNFKEQ. This CDR3 has 14 amino acids. Trimming stripped 4 bases from V and 4 bases from J, with 14 bases between. In DNA form, the CDR3 reads TGTGCCAGCAGCCCGGCCATAAAAGGATACGAGCAGTACTTC. It encodes CASSPAIKGYEQYF.

In its sample, this clonotype was seen many times. The chain uses TRBV9 and TRBJ2-3, with 7 bases fitting TRBD2. This CDR3 has 17 residues. Per the germline V gene, CDR1 is SGDLS and CDR2 is YYNGEE. Germline trimming cut 4 bases from V and 0 bases from J; bases unmatched to any gene: 11. DNA of the CDR3: TGTGCCAGCAGCTGGGGAGGGAGCGGGACTAGCACAGATACGCAGTATTTT. Amino acids: CASSWGGSGTSTDTQYF.

This clonotype appeared many times. This rearrangement joins TRBV7-6 to TRBJ2-2, with 9 bases aligning to TRBD2. Germline CDR1 reads SGHVS; CDR2 reads FNYEAQ. The CDR3 has 14 amino acids. The ends lost 5 bases at V and 7 bases at J; junction bases unmatched: 5. The CDR3 region is CASSPTSGGGELFF. The CDR3 DNA is TGTGCCAGCAGCCCGACTAGCGGCGGCGGGGAGCTGTTTTTT.

V and J are TRBV12-3 or TRBV12-4 and TRBJ2-1; 7 bases map to TRBD2. CDR3 length equals 16 residues. V gave up 4 bases and J gave up 7 bases; unmatched junction bases: 13. The CDR3 is CASSWAGAGVGNEQFF. In DNA, the CDR3 is TGTGCCAGCAGTTGGGCGGGCGCGGGAGTTGGGAATGAGCAGTTCTTC.

V is TRBV20-1 and J is TRBJ2-1, with TRBD2 matching over 10 bases. V shed 6 bases, J shed 6 bases, and the junction held 5 bases outside the gene matches. The CDR3 length is 13 residues. The germline V gene has CDR1 DFQATT and CDR2 SNEGSKA (reference sequence). The CDR3 sequence is CSAALAGVNEQFF. The CDR3, as DNA: TGCAGTGCAGCTCTAGCGGGAGTCAATGAGCAGTTCTTC.

Details on this clonotype: It may be a read error: a sequence one base away is much more abundant. The genes are TRBV20-1 and TRBJ2-5; D ambiguous. Per germline, CDR1 DFQATT and CDR2 SNEGSKA (reference sequence). This CDR3 is 14 amino acids long. Trimming removed 0 bases from V and 3 bases from J, with 11 bases in between. CDR3 in amino acids: CSARDPTEKETQYF. CDR3 bases: TGCAGTGCTAGAGATCCAACGGAAAAAGAGACCCAGTACTTC.

This chain connects TRBV2 to TRBJ2-7; possible D gene TRBD2, 5 bases. This CDR3 spans 13 amino acids. Germline V gene lookup returns CDR1 SNHLY and CDR2 FYNNEI. With 3 bases removed from V and 1 base from J, the gap between germline ends came to 7 bases. CDR3 amino acids: CASSDTSSYEQYF. In DNA form, the CDR3 reads TGTGCCAGCAGTGATACTAGTTCCTACGAGCAGTACTTC. Full variable domain (remainder filled in from reference TRBV2 and TRBJ2-7): EPEVTQTPSHQVTQMGQEVILRCVPISNHLYFYWYRQILGQKVEFLVSFYNNEISEKSEIFDDQFSVERPDGSNFTLKIRSTKLEDSAMYFCASSDTSSYEQYFGPGTRLTVT.

This clonotype was observed many times. The chain couples TRBV20-1 to TRBJ2-3; 8 bases align to TRBD1. Germline values: CDR1 DFQATT, CDR2 SNEGSKA (reference sequence). The junction had 15 bases not matched to a gene; V was cut back by 8 bases and J by 8 bases. This CDR3 contains 14 residues. CDR3 in DNA: TGCAGTCTCCTAAAGGGACAGGCATTTTTTACGCAGTATTTT. Encoded protein: CSLLKGQAFFTQYF.

This sequence joins TRBV18 and TRBJ2-3, with 8 bases that match TRBD2. This CDR3 region has 15 residues. From germline, CDR1 is KGHSH and CDR2 LQKENI. V dropped 6 bases and J dropped 0; count of bases not matched to a gene: 5. The CDR3 spells CASSALAASTDTQYF. The CDR3 bases are TGTGCCAGCTCCGCACTAGCGGCTAGCACAGATACGCAGTATTTT.

The chain couples TRBV27 to TRBJ1-3; D is unclear. Germline V gene sequence: CDR1 MNHEY, CDR2 SMNVEV (reference sequence). CDR3 length: 17 amino acids. V lost 0 bases and J lost 0, with 12 bases in between. CDR3 region: CASSLSGRRSSGNTIYF. The CDR3, as DNA: TGTGCCAGCAGTTTATCCGGCAGGCGTAGCTCTGGAAACACCATATATTTT.

This clonotype appeared many times. V and J are TRBV28 and TRBJ2-3; 11 bases align to TRBD2. The CDR3 totals 14 residues. After removal of 11 bases from V and 0 bases from J, the junction contained 4 bases not matched to a gene. CDR1 MDHEN and CDR2 SYDVKM come from the germline V gene. The CDR3 sequence is CALAGGSSTDTQYF. The CDR3 DNA reads as TGTGCCCTAGCGGGAGGATCTAGCACAGATACGCAGTATTTT.

The V gene is TRBV11-2, the J gene TRBJ2-3; 13 nucleotides align to TRBD2. The CDR3 spans 16 residues. CDR1 and CDR2 from the germline V gene are SGHAT and FQNNGV. J gave up 4 bases and V 4 bases, and 5 bases lay outside the gene matches. CDR3 nucleotide sequence: TGTGCCAGCAGCTCGGGACTAGCGGGAACCTCAGATACGCAGTATTTT. It yields the protein CASSSGLAGTSDTQYF.

Turning to this clonotype: A much larger clone differs from this one at a single base, so this may be a read error. The V gene is TRBV6-1, the J gene TRBJ2-3; D gene uncertain. Germline V gene data show CDR1 as MNHNS and CDR2 as SASEGT. V was trimmed by 6 bases and J by 4 bases, leaving 11 bases between them. CDR3 length: 13 residues. This CDR3 is CASSQQGSDTQYF. DNA for the CDR3: TGTGCCAGCAGCCAGCAAGGGTCAGATACGCAGTATTTT.

This clonotype was recorded at least ten times. The chain employs TRBV5-5 and TRBJ1-4; 9 bases align to TRBD1. Germline loops: CDR1 SGHKS, CDR2 YYEKEE (reference sequence). V trimming: 1 base; J trimming: 5 bases; junction bases outside the gene matches: 6. This CDR3 has 16 residues. CDR3 DNA sequence: TGTGCCAGCAGCTTGTTAGGAGGGACAGGGAATGAAAAACTGTTTTTT. Protein: CASSLLGGTGNEKLFF.

This clonotype was found many times. The chain is built from TRBV12-3 or TRBV12-4 and TRBJ2-5; 14 bases match TRBD2. V lost 7 bases and J lost 5; bases outside the gene matches: 6. The CDR3 is 15 amino acids. CDR3 coding DNA: TGTGCCAGCACTAGAGGACTAGCGGGAGGTGAGACCCAGTACTTC. Its translation: CASTRGLAGGETQYF.

This clonotype was picked up one time. This chain connects TRBV7-2 to TRBJ2-3, with a tentative D call TRBD2 (5 bases). This CDR3 region has 13 residues. The germline gives CDR1 SGHTA, CDR2 FQGNSA. V dropped 3 bases and J dropped 6 bases, with 10 bases sitting between them. CDR3 sequence (DNA): TGTGCCAGCAGCTTCGGCTGGGAGGATACGCAGTATTTT. This gives the protein CASSFGWEDTQYF.

The CDR3 DNA follows: TGCGCCAGCAGCTTGGCAGTGGGAGGGACACAAGAGACCCAGTACTTC. It yields the protein CASSLAVGGTQETQYF. The V and J genes are TRBV5-1 and TRBJ2-5; D is possibly TRBD2 (7 bases). Germline CDR1 is SGHRS and CDR2 is YFSETQ. This CDR3 region has 16 residues. V lost 0 bases, J lost 2 bases, and 14 bases lay in between.

This clonotype has just a few counts. This chain connects TRBV9 to TRBJ2-2; D is undetermined. The CDR3 runs to 14 residues. Germline values: CDR1 SGDLS, CDR2 YYNGEE. V dropped 6 bases and J dropped 4 bases, with 13 bases sitting between them. For the CDR3, the DNA is TGTGCCAGCACCCCGACTTTACTCACCGGGGAGCTGTTTTTT. Its protein product is CASTPTLLTGELFF.

This clonotype has just a few counts. The gene calls are TRBV19 and TRBJ2-7; 8 bases agree with TRBD2. V lost 5 bases to trimming and J lost 1 base; unmatched junction nucleotides: 7. The CDR3 sequence is 15 residues long. CDR1 is LNHDA and CDR2 is SQIVND in the germline V gene (reference sequence). DNA of the CDR3: TGTGCCAGTAGTGGGGGACTAGTTGCGTCCTACGAGCAGTACTTC. This sequence encodes CASSGGLVASYEQYF. Full variable domain (rest looked up from reference TRBV19 and TRBJ2-7): DGGITQSPKYLFRKEGQNVTLSCEQNLNHDAMYWYRQDPGQGLRLIYYSQIVNDFQKGDIAEGYSVSREKKESFPLTVTSAQKNPTAFYLCASSGGLVASYEQYFGPGTRLTVT.